This TCR beta chain was profiled in a study of T cells in Graves' hyperthyroidism and ophthalmopathy. Authors of the study amplified TCR beta CDR3 regions from RNA transcripts. Researchers ran a first-round RT-PCR on the TCR CDR3 using the HTBI primer set. TCRdb re-called the multiplex PCR reads through MiXCR, storing one row per CDR3 protein. The table includes some 560,000 distinct CDR3 sequences, approximately 14% detected once. Points on this clonotype: A read error may explain this, as a much larger clone is one base away.

This CDR3 contains 13 residues. V was shortened by 5 bases and J by 4 bases, with 11 bases between the two germline ends. Germline CDR1 is LGHDT and CDR2 is YNNKEL (reference sequence). Material: blood. This sequence originates from a woman in her twenties or thirties with Graves' hyperthyroidism. This rearrangement joins TRBV3-1 to TRBJ1-1, with D possibly TRBD1 on 6 matching bases. Here the CDR3 reads CASSADRCTEAFF. DNA of the CDR3: TGTGCCAGCAGCGCAGACAGGTGCACTGAAGCTTTCTTT.